This T cell receptor (beta chain) was recorded in a study of response to subunit inactivated influenza vaccine. TCRdb reprocessed the RT-PCR reads with MiXCR, giving one entry per CDR3 protein. The sample carries about 570,000 distinct CDR3 sequences, roughly 12% recorded once. This clonotype was detected only a few times. Germline V gene data show CDR1 as LGHDT and CDR2 as YNNKEL (reference sequence). The CDR3 covers 14 residues. V shed 5 bases and J shed 8 bases, with 15 bases lying between them. The same sample was also used in a study of T cells expressing NK-cell markers. That paper states: What made the TCR beta cDNA was 5'RACE template switching with UMIs.

This specimen was PBMCs from blood, taken on the day of vaccination. The receptor was isolated from a man over 45 who received an inactivated influenza vaccine. The rearrangement joins TRBV3-1 to TRBJ1-4; D might be TRBD1 (5 bases). The CDR3 loop is CASSYKSRGEKLFF. The CDR3 DNA follows: TGTGCCAGCAGCTATAAGAGTCGGGGGGAAAAACTGTTTTTT.